This T cell receptor (beta chain) is from a study of shared clonotypes between healthy human individuals. Background on the study: Per donor, three plates held CD4 naive cells, three held CD4 memory, two held CD8 naive and one held CD8 memory.

Naive CD8 cells lacked CD45RO and underwent positive selection for CCR7, leaving out terminally differentiated effector memory CD45RA+ cells. Under the authors' procedure: Filtering was not the same, since immunoSEQ gave junction-only sequences without quality scores. Repertoires were generated with immunoSEQ multiplex PCR, while TCRdb's copy carries only in-frame clones and drops some. V and J calls and clone size are given by that table; D and trimming were obtained from the DNA. The data show over 2 million clones, with about 95% seen just once and roughly 1.1% held by the top ten. Sequencing was performed on naive CD8+ T cells sorted from blood. The receptor was isolated from a man between 18 and 29 years old in good health.

CDR3: CASSRPNTEAFF. CDR3 nucleotides: TGTGCCAGTAGTCGGCCCAATACTGAAGCTTTCTTT. The genes are TRBV19 and TRBJ1-1, with D uncertain. Germline CDR1 reads LNHDA; CDR2 reads SQIVND (reference sequence). The V gene lost 5 bases and the J gene lost 5 bases, with 9 bases spanning the gap. The CDR3 has 12 amino acids.